Sequencing of this TCR beta chain was carried out in a study of cytomegalovirus exposure and HLA in healthy donors. General study points: CMV antigen specificity was confirmed in vitro for a few CMV-associated chains. A classifier reportedly called cytomegalovirus status with high sensitivity and specificity. In the 95 to 150 validation repertoires, approximately 94% of cluster scores exceeded 0, per a later analysis. Some 150 TCR beta chains were listed as cytomegalovirus-associated.

Measured with immunoSEQ multiplex PCR; TCRdb has only the in-frame clones, and not every one. The data show hundreds of thousands of clones, 85% to 90% seen once. The V end was cut by 6 bases, the J end by 1 base, with 13 bases between. The CDR3 extends over 14 amino acids. Germline loops: CDR1 MNHEY, CDR2 SVGAGI. This clone has a single count. Its target is unknown. This clonotype was sampled from a woman aged 18-29 years in good health and CMV-seronegative. The specimen was PBMCs. The chain links TRBV6-5 to TRBJ2-7; a possible D gene is TRBD2 (6 bases). The CDR3 spells CASSQTGTSYEQYF. Written as DNA, the CDR3 is TGTGCCAGCAGCCAGACGGGGACTTCCTACGAGCAGTACTTC.